The present entry profiles one T cell receptor (beta chain) with its context. In the original workflow: Estimation of nucleated cell counts was performed using reference gene primer amplification. Libraries were prepared by immunoSEQ multiplex PCR; TCRdb keeps only in-frame clonotypes and omits some of them. Clone size and the V and J calls come from that table; the DNA yielded D and trimming. Seen here are 52,000 or so clones, 80% to 85% observed once, and the top ten hold around 2.7%. This entry belongs to a study of blood T cell repertoires in COVID-19. Across the study: The United States, Italy and Spain supplied acute and convalescent COVID-19 samples.

CDR3 length equals 14 residues. Trimming stripped 11 bases from V and 1 base from J, with 16 bases between. Germline V lookup: CDR1 SGHVS, CDR2 FQNEAQ. The sample taken for sequencing was peripheral blood. This sequence was found in a man aged 45-65 years with acute or convalescent COVID-19. This chain connects TRBV7-8 to TRBJ2-3, with a weak D call TRBD2 (5 bases). CDR3: CAAREGRGTDTQYF. CDR3 coding DNA: TGTGCCGCCCGCGAGGGAAGGGGCACAGATACGCAGTATTTT. Together with reference TRBV7-8 and TRBJ2-3, the CDR3 gives the full variable domain: GAGVSQSPRYKVAKRGQDVALRCDPISGHVSLFWYQQALGQGPEFLTYFQNEAQLDKSGLPSDRFFAERPEGSVSTLKIQRTQQEDSAVYLCAAREGRGTDTQYFGPGTRLTVL.